This T cell receptor (beta chain) came from a study of T-cell memory formation after mild COVID-19. Study-wide context: Each donor largely had its own TCR clusters. General study points: Memory cells collected pre-infection included some clones that later responded, suggesting cross-reactive memory joined. Clonal second-wave expansions that peaked on day 37 had unconfirmed SARS-CoV-2 specificity. Most CD4+ clones that shrank were in CM and EM, while CD8+ ones turned up in EMRA.

This clonotype turned up a few times. What it recognizes is unknown. V shed 2 bases and J 5 bases; nucleotides not matched to a gene: 2. This CDR3 contains 13 residues. Each CDR3 protein gets one entry after TCRdb re-called the 5' RACE reads with MiXCR. This sample has 400,000 to 500,000 distinct CDR3 sequences, with about a sixth found just once. Sequenced input: PBMCs or a T cell subset sorted from them (not recorded which). The chain combines TRBV12-3 or TRBV12-4 with TRBJ2-5; 7 bases map to TRBD1. This clonotype originated in a young man who had mild COVID-19 (a few samples of this study predate the infection). Cell type and time point are not known. CDR3 in DNA: TGTGCCAGCAGTTTAACAGGGGTCGAGACCCAGTACTTC. It encodes CASSLTGVETQYF.